This T cell receptor (beta chain) was sequenced in a study of Ad26.COV2.S vaccination and SARS-CoV-2 variants. Overall study context: Each vaccinee took Ad26.COV2.S intramuscularly, once or twice 56 days apart. Study conclusions and caveats: Spike-specific responses of CD8+ and CD4+ T cells were reported to display substantial breadth after vaccination.

This clone was counted between two and nine times. The antigen is unknown. Data came from immunoSEQ multiplex PCR; TCRdb stores just in-frame clones and leaves some out. The data contain 410,000 or so clones, roughly 90% of them singletons. Sample treatment: 15 to 20 received Ad26.COV2.S at low or high dose, single or two shots; 5 received placebo; per-sample allocation not given. Day 63 after the first vaccine or placebo injection was the time point for sampling. Within Boston, the person who donated was an adult of 18-55 years. The receptor was isolated from a person between 18 and 59 years old who received the Ad26.COV2.S COVID-19 vaccine or a placebo. Specimen: peripheral blood, collected in a trial of Ad26.COV2.S vaccine versus placebo.

The CDR3 spells CASSTGQGRNEQYF. CDR3 sequence (DNA): TGTGCCAGCAGCACAGGACAGGGGAGGAACGAGCAGTACTTC. The V and J genes are TRBV6-5 and TRBJ2-7; 9 nucleotides line up with TRBD1. The CDR3 is 14 residues long. J was trimmed by 5 bases and V by 6 bases; bases with no gene match: 8. CDR1 MNHEY and CDR2 SVGAGI come from the germline V gene.